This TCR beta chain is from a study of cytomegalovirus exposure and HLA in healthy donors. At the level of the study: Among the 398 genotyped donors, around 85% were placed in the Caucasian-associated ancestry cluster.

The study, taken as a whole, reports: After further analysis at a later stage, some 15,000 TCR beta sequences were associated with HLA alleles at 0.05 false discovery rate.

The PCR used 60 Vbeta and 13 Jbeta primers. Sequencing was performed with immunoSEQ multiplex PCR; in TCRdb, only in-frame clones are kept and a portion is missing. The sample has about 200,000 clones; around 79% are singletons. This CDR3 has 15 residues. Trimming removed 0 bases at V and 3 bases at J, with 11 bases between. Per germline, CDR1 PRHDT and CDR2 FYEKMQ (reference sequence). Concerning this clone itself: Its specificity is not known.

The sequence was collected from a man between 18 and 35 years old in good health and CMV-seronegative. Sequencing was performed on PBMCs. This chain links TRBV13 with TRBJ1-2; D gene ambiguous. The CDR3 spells CASSLGAVWDYGYTF. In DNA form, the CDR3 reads TGTGCCAGCAGCTTAGGGGCGGTTTGGGACTATGGCTACACCTTC.